What follows is one TCR beta chain and its context. The table lists this clone with a count of one. Its specific antigen is unknown. Base qualities were left out, and no much larger clone turns up one base away. The cohort was made up of approximately 700 healthy bone marrow donors. All cohort members were sampled while nominally healthy, although unrecorded immune exposures were likely present. The donor was CMV seropositive and was included in the group of about 290 seropositive cohort members. A peripheral blood sample was collected from each donor, and TCR beta sequencing was performed on peripheral blood mononuclear cells. The Qiagen DNeasy Blood Extraction Kit was used to extract genomic DNA from the blood cell samples. This sample is part of a study of cytomegalovirus exposure and HLA in healthy donors (TCRdb year 2017). Looking at the study overall: An earlier analysis of under 600 of the donors reported 250 to 300 Gb of sequence data and approximately 110 million unique TCR beta sequences from approximately 180 million T cells. An early release covering just under 650 HLA-typed donors comprised roughly 300 gigabases of sequencing data and approximately 80 million unique TCR sequences. Among the roughly 400 genotyped donors, around 81% belonged to the genetic ancestry cluster associated with self-reported Caucasian donors. The study aimed to test whether signatures of past pathogen exposure could be identified by cataloging public T cell receptors. The T cell repertoires of 666 subjects were profiled by immunosequencing and related to cytomegalovirus serostatus. Along with the approximately 700-subject first cohort, a separate validation cohort of 120 different subjects was used. The study combined high-throughput TCR immunosequencing, statistical association of individual TCRs with disease status, and machine learning to predict cytomegalovirus infection status. In a later analysis, previously published TCR beta repertoires from roughly 710 donors were re-analyzed and high-resolution HLA genotyping was added so that TCR occurrence patterns could be studied. In the later analysis, no new phenotypic data were used to find candidate immune exposures; instead, reliance was placed on TCR beta sequences and their occurrence across donors. An earlier analysis of 587 of the donors used high-throughput TCR beta sequencing to judge whether each TCR beta V gene segment behaved as functional or pseudogenic. Donor age, sex, ethnicity and CMV serostatus were compiled alongside the repertoire data. In a later genetic analysis, genome-wide SNP genotypes for about 60% of the 666 donors were used, and that subset was treated as a discovery cohort. All discovery cohort repertoires had been generated using a single sequencing platform. HLA typing included class I and class II loci at four-digit resolution. Typing coverage differed by locus: A, B, C, DRB1 and DQB1 were typed in roughly 620-630 donors, DQA1 in roughly 500, DPA1 in approximately 610, and DPB1 in 450 to 490. Because of strong linkage in the cohort, roughly five DR-DQ haplotypes were treated as single units for association and clustering. On average, roughly 240,000 unique TCR beta nucleotide sequences were sequenced per donor among 398 genotyped donors of the cohort, with roughly 18% of those sequences being non-productive. Overall study results and their limits: In a later genetic analysis, fewer N-insertions in productive TCRs were reported among donors in an Asian-associated ancestry cluster than the approximately 670-donor mean. Most TCR sequences were seen in very few donors, while some public TCRs were found in many individuals. A later analysis found that HLA-associated TCR beta chains were more clonally expanded and had lower generation probabilities than equally common non-associated chains. Broadly in line with IMGT annotations, most TCR beta V segments showed up in productive rearrangements about 87% or about 30% of the time in an earlier analysis of several hundred of the donors. The study listed 150 to 200 TCR beta chains as associated with cytomegalovirus. At a false discovery rate of 0.05, a later analysis linked approximately 18,000 TCR beta sequences to specific HLA alleles. Cytomegalovirus status was reported to be diagnosed by the classifier with high specificity and sensitivity in both the original and validation cohorts. In a later genetic analysis, a missense DCLRE1C variant was associated with V-gene and J-gene trimming of TCR beta chains, and the association was replicated in an independent cohort. Three of the identified cytomegalovirus-associated TCR beta chains were confirmed in vitro to be specific for cytomegalovirus antigens. Assigning TCR associations to individual alleles was difficult when HLA alleles, especially DR and DQ, strongly co-occurred. In this cohort, only TCR beta chains were sequenced, and detectable features were limited by the absence of alpha or paired-chain data. According to a later analysis, parvovirus B19, influenza, CMV and Epstein-Barr virus appeared linked to several top co-occurrence clusters. The authors suggested that the approach could potentially be extended to other disease states and immunological phenotypes. The earlier analysis of about 600 of the donors excluded fewer than 20 rarely observed V segments, including chromosome 9 orphons, because counts were too low. Because the 87-base-pair reads could not distinguish some IMGT-functional V segments, including TRBV6-2 and TRBV6-3, those segments were excluded. Because HLA typing was missing for some donors at each locus, association tests included only the typed subset. For the cohort, immune exposure information was limited to CMV serostatus. A further reported finding was that TCR beta sequences accurately predicted the HLA-A and HLA-B alleles for most subjects in the first cohort. A cluster of highly shared sequence variants was judged likely to represent a technical artifact of the sequencing pipeline. In a later analysis, the rate of TCR association differed among HLA loci, with DRB1 alleles having the most associated TCRs and HLA-C alleles having the fewest. Roughly uniform sequencing depth across donors was assumed in presence/absence analyses, although this assumption may not hold. In a later analysis, most CMV-associated TCR beta chains were found to appear HLA-restricted, with HLA associations seemingly driven largely by CMV exposure. Correlated functional status among segregating V segments might be attributable to linkage disequilibrium, but an unknown experimental factor could not be ruled out.

Library preparation used the immunoSEQ multiplex PCR assay. The multiplex PCR relied on a mix of 60 forward primers for TCR Vbeta segments and 13 reverse primers for TCR Jbeta segments. The CDR3 region of rearranged TCR beta genes was amplified from genomic DNA by a multiplex PCR assay. The Illumina HiSeq System was used to sequence the amplified TCR beta libraries as 87-base-pair reads. On the authors' methods: In a later analysis, tens of millions of unique TCR beta chains were counted across the approximately 670 repertoires, and about 10 million of these chains were shared by at least two donors. Raw reads were error-corrected and collapsed into unique sequences by a nearest-neighbor algorithm in which closely related sequences were merged to remove PCR and sequencing errors. To assign V, D and J gene segments, CDR3 sequences were aligned to IMGT reference sequences. For a sequence to be retained, at least a six-nucleotide match to both a V gene segment and a J gene segment was required. Rearrangements were classified as productive when the CDR3 lacked stop codons and remained in frame with V and J, and all other rearrangements were classified as non-productive. Following IMGT convention, CDR3 was defined as the stretch from the second conserved V-encoded cysteine up to the conserved J-encoded phenylalanine. Sequences without an unambiguous match to a single V gene segment were excluded from the earlier analysis of over 500 of the donors. An earlier analysis of some 500 of the donors classified V segments as functional when productive rearrangements were above 56.7% and as segregating when the standard deviation between donors was above 5%. A statistical classification framework was built for diagnosing cytomegalovirus status from the catalog of TCR beta chain sequences. A later analysis assigned V and J genes by comparing TCR nucleotide sequences with IMGT/GENE-DB human TR gene sequences. Using the TCRdist pipeline, a later analysis assigned CDR3 sequences along with most-parsimonious VDJ recombination scenarios. A later analysis defined each TCR beta chain by its CDR3 amino acid sequence plus V-gene family, and excluded reads lacking a unique V-gene family. A later analysis removed 592 highly shared, low-generation-probability nucleotide sequences to deal with suspected cross-contamination and a sequencing artifact. A later analysis calculated a clonal expansion index for each public chain from normalized within-repertoire ranks of inferred template counts. Generation probabilities in a later analysis came from a VDJ recombination model fitted to out-of-frame rearrangements, and those results were checked against IGoR. A later analysis scored TCR-TCR, TCR-HLA and TCR-CMV co-occurrence with hypergeometric tests, applying a repertoire-size bias correction to TCR pairs. False discovery rates were estimated in a later analysis by permuting HLA or CMV assignments 20 times. In a later analysis, co-occurring TCRs were grouped with DBSCAN, and TCRdist sequence similarity was added when clustering was performed within HLA-allele-positive subsets. For co-occurrence clustering, repertoires with fewer than 30,000 or more than 120,000 public chains were excluded, along with five repertoires with anomalous nucleotide sharing. The immuneACCESS repertoire file appears here via TCRdb, limited to in-frame rearrangements. These files lack a portion of the clones; in checked studies, under half of the deficit traces to unresolved V genes, and the cause of the others is not known. D and trimming were read from the DNA, whereas the V and J calls and clone size are those reported in that table. The sample records about 200,000 clones, 70% to 85% of which are singletons. Clones ranked in the top ten supply nearly 4.5% of the sample.

Measured from the cysteine to the phenylalanine, the CDR3 is 14 residues long. Just the 42-base CDR3 DNA is kept, in frame starting at base 1. V drops 0 bases and J drops 5 bases, leaving 9 bases in between. In the germline V gene, CDR1 corresponds to SGDLS and CDR2 to YYNGEE. The chain uses TRBV9 and TRBJ2-1, with the D segment identity uncertain. Sequences were obtained from PBMCs. The origin of this receptor is a young woman in good health and CMV-seropositive. The CDR3 here reads CASSVVDGDNEQFF. The DNA is TGTGCCAGCAGCGTAGTTGACGGAGACAATGAGCAGTTCTTC.